These 29 T cell receptor beta chains originate from one sample sequenced in a study of long-term antiretroviral therapy in people with HIV. Sequencing used immunoSEQ v3.0 at survey level. Sequencing was performed with immunoSEQ multiplex PCR; in TCRdb, only in-frame clones are kept and a portion is missing. Of about 48,000 clones detected, around four fifths appear once; the ten largest clones hold around 3.1%. Sequenced material: unsorted PBMCs, taken 0.8 years after starting antiretroviral therapy. These receptor sequences come from a woman in her late teens or twenties with HIV.

This clone came up once. The chain employs TRBV6-5 and TRBJ1-3; unclear D gene. The germline V gene encodes CDR1 MNHEY and CDR2 SVGAGI. The V end lost 9 bases, the J end lost 3 bases, and 9 bases lay between the germline ends. CDR3 length: 12 amino acids. CDR3 in amino acids: CASKTGGNTIYF. The DNA of the CDR3 is TGTGCCAGTAAGACTGGTGGAAACACCATATATTTT.

This chain links TRBV5-4 with TRBJ2-7; 8 bases are shared with TRBD2. The CDR3 extends over 16 amino acids. Germline V gene lookup returns CDR1 SGHNT and CDR2 YYREEE (reference sequence). J lost 2 bases, V lost 0 bases, and 7 bases had no gene match. The DNA of the CDR3 is TGTGCCAGCAGCTTGGATGGTAGCGGGGCCCCCTACGAGCAGTACTTC. It codes for CASSLDGSGAPYEQYF.

In this sample, this clone turned up many times. The rearrangement uses TRBV28 and TRBJ2-5, with D possibly TRBD1 on 6 matching bases. Trimming pared 2 bases from V and 0 bases from J, leaving 13 bases between. Germline CDR1 is MDHEN and CDR2 is SYDVKM. CDR3 length: 16 amino acids. CDR3 in DNA: TGTGCCAGCAGTTTACTGGACAGCCAAAACCAAGAGACCCAGTACTTC. This sequence encodes CASSLLDSQNQETQYF.

This chain uses TRBV5-1 with TRBJ2-5; TRBD1 agrees at 9 bases. The germline CDR1 and CDR2 sequences are SGHRS and YFSETQ. The CDR3 length is 15 residues. Losses at the gene ends were 4 bases for V and 5 bases for J; bases not matched to a gene: 9. The CDR3 DNA follows: TGCGCCAGCAGCCCGCTGGGACAGGGCCGGGAGACCCAGTACTTC. This translates into CASSPLGQGRETQYF.

The chain couples TRBV4-1 to TRBJ2-7; 14 bases match TRBD2. V trimming: 1 base; J trimming: 2 bases; junction bases outside the gene matches: 10. Germline CDR1 reads MGHRA; CDR2 reads YSYEKL. The CDR3 runs to 19 residues. This CDR3 is CASSQAGTSGRRRAYEQYF. In DNA form, the CDR3 reads TGCGCCAGCAGCCAAGCCGGGACTAGCGGGAGAAGAAGGGCCTACGAGCAGTACTTC.

The gene calls are TRBV10-1 and TRBJ2-1; D remains unclear. The CDR3 loop spans 16 amino acids. The ends were cut back, 2 bases at V and 1 base at J, with 12 bases in the middle. Looked up from germline, CDR1 is WNHNN and CDR2 is SYGVQD (reference sequence). CDR3 bases: TGCGCCAGCAGTGAGGAAGGCCTACCTTCCTACAATGAGCAGTTCTTC. Translation: CASSEEGLPSYNEQFF.

This sequence joins TRBV10-1 and TRBJ2-1; 7 bases fit TRBD2. The J segment lost 2 bases and the V segment lost 2 bases, leaving 0 bases of the junction unmatched. Germline values: CDR1 WNHNN, CDR2 SYGVQD (reference sequence). The CDR3 runs 14 residues. The CDR3 here is CASSEREAYNEQFF. The CDR3 coding sequence is TGCGCCAGCAGTGAGCGGGAGGCCTACAATGAGCAGTTCTTC.

The chain links TRBV28 to TRBJ2-2; 15 bases match TRBD2. CDR1 is MDHEN and CDR2 is SYDVKM in the germline V gene. This CDR3 is 21 amino acids long. V dropped 5 bases and J dropped 5; count of bases not matched to a gene: 18. The CDR3 loop is CASSTGRTGLAGGPRTGELFF. DNA of the CDR3: TGTGCCAGCAGTACGGGTCGCACTGGACTAGCGGGAGGGCCAAGAACCGGGGAGCTGTTTTTT.

The chain couples TRBV10-3 to TRBJ2-5; possibly TRBD1 or TRBD2 for D (6 bases each). The V end lost 8 bases, the J end lost 4 bases, and 20 bases lay between the germline ends. The CDR3 loop spans 15 amino acids. From germline, CDR1 is ENHRY and CDR2 SYGVKD. Here the CDR3 reads CAIALRGRTGETQYF. For the CDR3, the DNA is TGTGCCATCGCACTAAGGGGGAGGACTGGAGAGACCCAGTACTTC.

The chain has TRBV28 and TRBJ2-2; TRBD2 aligns across 8 bases. The CDR3 runs 15 residues. CDR1 MDHEN and CDR2 SYDVKM come from the germline V gene. Trimming at V came to 8 bases and at J to 2 bases, leaving 7 bases not matched to a gene. The CDR3 sequence: CASQTGTSNTGELFF. The CDR3 DNA sequence: TGTGCCAGCCAGACCGGGACTAGTAACACCGGGGAGCTGTTTTTT. Based on the CDR3 plus reference TRBV28 and TRBJ2-2, the full variable domain is DVKVTQSSRYLVKRTGEKVFLECVQDMDHENMFWYRQDPGLGLRLIYFSYDVKMKEKGDIPEGYSVSREKKERFSLILESASTNQTSMYLCASQTGTSNTGELFFGEGSRLTVL.

This clone was observed a handful of times. The gene calls are TRBV7-3 and TRBJ2-1; weak D call: TRBD2 (6 bases). The CDR3 has 12 amino acids. The germline V gene has CDR1 SGHTA and CDR2 FQGTGA. The V end lost 8 bases, the J end lost 7 bases, and 12 bases lay between the germline ends. Here the CDR3 reads CASGRSGNEQFF. The DNA for the CDR3 is TGTGCCAGCGGGAGGTCGGGGAATGAGCAGTTCTTC. The full variable domain, completed using reference TRBV7-3 and TRBJ2-1, is GAGVSQTPSNKVTEKGKYVELRCDPISGHTALYWYRQSLGQGPEFLIYFQGTGAADDSGLPNDRFFAVRPEGSVSTLKIQRTERGDSAVYLCASGRSGNEQFFGPGTRLTVL.

The chain has TRBV5-6 and TRBJ1-2; 7 bases line up with TRBD1. CDR1 is SGHDT and CDR2 is YYEEEE in the germline V gene. This CDR3 comprises 15 residues. Trimming took 4 bases from V and 2 from J; bases not matched to a gene: 8. In DNA form, the CDR3 reads TGTGCCAGCAGCCCAACAGGACAGGAGAACTATGGCTACACCTTC. Translated, it gives CASSPTGQENYGYTF.

This clone was seen just once. This chain uses TRBV5-6 with TRBJ1-4; D ambiguous. The germline CDR1 and CDR2 sequences are SGHDT and YYEEEE. The CDR3 totals 17 residues. The V end lost 4 bases, the J end lost 8 bases, and 24 bases lay between the germline ends. The CDR3: CASSPPGSGVVGEKLFF. Written as DNA, the CDR3 is TGTGCCAGCAGCCCCCCCGGGTCCGGGGTTGTCGGAGAAAAACTGTTTTTT.

This chain uses TRBV5-1 with TRBJ1-1; 7 nucleotides agree with TRBD1. The J segment lost 4 bases and the V segment lost 0 bases, leaving 6 bases of the junction unmatched. The CDR3 covers 15 residues. Per germline, CDR1 SGHRS and CDR2 YFSETQ. The CDR3 nucleotides are TGCGCCAGCAGCTTGGAAGGGGACAGCCTCACTGAAGCTTTCTTT. Amino acids: CASSLEGDSLTEAFF.

The rearrangement uses TRBV19 and TRBJ1-1, with D possibly matching TRBD1 (6 bases). In germline, CDR1 is LNHDA, CDR2 SQIVND (reference sequence). The length of the CDR3 is 14 residues. V lost 1 base to trimming and J lost 1 base, with 7 bases between them. The CDR3 protein is CASSIGGANTEAFF. As DNA, the CDR3 is TGTGCCAGTAGTATAGGGGGGGCGAACACTGAAGCTTTCTTT.

This rearrangement joins TRBV28 to TRBJ2-1; 8 bases fit TRBD2. Germline trimming cut 3 bases from V and 2 bases from J; bases unmatched to any gene: 18. This CDR3 spans 20 amino acids. In germline, CDR1 is MDHEN, CDR2 SYDVKM. The CDR3 region is CASSFPPAGEGAVPYNEQFF. The CDR3 DNA sequence: TGTGCCAGCAGTTTTCCCCCAGCGGGAGAGGGTGCGGTCCCCTACAATGAGCAGTTCTTC.

The rearrangement uses TRBV19 and TRBJ1-2; D unclear. CDR1 and CDR2 from the germline V gene are LNHDA and SQIVND (reference sequence). V was trimmed by 1 base and J by 4 bases, leaving 10 bases between them. The CDR3 consists of 14 residues. DNA of the CDR3: TGTGCCAGTAGTATAGTGGGCCGCGTCTATGGCTACACCTTC. Its protein is CASSIVGRVYGYTF.

This sequence joins TRBV5-6 and TRBJ1-5; a weak D match, TRBD1 (5 bases). Germline CDR1 is SGHDT and CDR2 is YYEEEE. Trimming took 2 bases from V and 0 from J, leaving 12 bases between them. This CDR3 is built from 16 residues. The CDR3 nucleotides read TGTGCCAGCAGCTTCTGGGGGGAGACTAGCAATCAGCCCCAGCATTTT. It translates to CASSFWGETSNQPQHF. Complete variable domain (other parts from reference TRBV5-6 and TRBJ1-5): DAGVTQSPTHLIKTRGQQVTLRCSPKSGHDTVSWYQQALGQGPQFIFQYYEEEERQRGNFPDRFSGHQFPNYSSELNVNALLLGDSALYLCASSFWGETSNQPQHFGDGTRLSIL.

J is TRBJ2-2 and V is TRBV18; possible D gene TRBD1, 6 bases. The V end was cut by 4 bases, the J end by 0 bases, with 9 bases between. This CDR3 region has 15 residues. Germline CDR1 KGHSH, CDR2 LQKENI. The CDR3 loop is CASSLRTANTGELFF. CDR3 in DNA: TGTGCCAGCTCACTACGGACAGCGAACACCGGGGAGCTGTTTTTT. Variable domain in full (rest from reference TRBV18 and TRBJ2-2): NAGVMQNPRHLVRRRGQEARLRCSPMKGHSHVYWYRQLPEEGLKFMVYLQKENIIDESGMPKERFSAEFPKEGPSILRIQQVVRGDSAAYFCASSLRTANTGELFFGEGSRLTVL.

This chain joins TRBV28 and TRBJ2-3; either TRBD1 or TRBD2 may fit D (6 bases each). The CDR3 extends over 17 amino acids. The germline V gene encodes CDR1 MDHEN and CDR2 SYDVKM. Trimming took off 4 bases at V and 4 bases at J, with 21 bases between the two ends. For the CDR3, the DNA is TGTGCCAGCAGTTCCCGTTCATCCGGAGGGGGGCCAGATACGCAGTATTTT. Translated, it gives CASSSRSSGGGPDTQYF.

This chain links TRBV14 with TRBJ2-1, with TRBD2 matching 14 bases. J was trimmed by 3 bases and V by 5 bases; bases with no gene match: 18. The length of the CDR3 is 21 residues. Germline V gene data show CDR1 as SGHDN and CDR2 as FVKESK. The CDR3 protein is CASSSNTGLAGGGAFYNEQFF. The CDR3 DNA follows: TGTGCCAGCAGCAGTAACACTGGACTAGCGGGAGGAGGGGCTTTCTACAATGAGCAGTTCTTC.

This chain joins TRBV7-8 and TRBJ2-7, with 10 bases matching TRBD2. Trimming at V came to 2 bases and at J to 3 bases, leaving 10 bases not matched to a gene. Germline V lookup: CDR1 SGHVS, CDR2 FQNEAQ. This CDR3 comprises 17 residues. The CDR3 DNA reads TGTGCCAGCAGCTTACGCCCCCTTACTAGCGGGGACTACGAGCAGTACTTC. This gives the protein CASSLRPLTSGDYEQYF.

This chain connects TRBV9 to TRBJ2-7, with 8 positions matching TRBD1. V trimming: 7 bases; J trimming: 6 bases; junction bases outside the gene matches: 12. The V gene's germline CDR1 is SGDLS and CDR2 YYNGEE. The CDR3 loop spans 14 amino acids. CDR3 nucleotides: TGTGCCAGCGCCCCCCCAGGCAGGGGGCGCGAGCAGTACTTC. Translated: CASAPPGRGREQYF.

This rearrangement joins TRBV11-2 to TRBJ2-7; no clear D. Trimming left V 0 bases short and J 8 bases short, with 8 bases between. CDR1 is SGHAT and CDR2 is FQNNGV in the germline V gene. The CDR3 extends over 12 amino acids. The CDR3 region is CASSLDSRQQYF. The CDR3 DNA is TGTGCCAGCAGCTTAGATAGTCGACAGCAGTACTTC.

The chain recombines TRBV19 with TRBJ2-7, with D hard to call. V gave up 4 bases and J gave up 2 bases, with 12 bases separating them. The CDR3 runs 14 residues. CDR1 and CDR2 from the germline V gene are LNHDA and SQIVND (reference sequence). In DNA, the CDR3 is TGTGCCAGTAGTAGGAACAGAGGAACCTACGAGCAGTACTTC. Translated: CASSRNRGTYEQYF.

This chain connects TRBV15 to TRBJ2-3; 9 nucleotides agree with TRBD2. CDR1 and CDR2 (germline): LNHNV, YYDKDF (reference sequence). CDR3 length: 16 amino acids. V gave up 0 bases and J gave up 4 bases; unmatched junction bases: 5. CDR3 in DNA: TGTGCCACCAGCAGAGATGGCGGGAGGGCCTCAGATACGCAGTATTTT. This translates into CATSRDGGRASDTQYF.

J is TRBJ2-1 and V is TRBV11-2; D unresolved. CDR3 length equals 12 residues. Germline V lookup: CDR1 SGHAT, CDR2 FQNNGV. V lost 4 bases, J lost 3 bases, and 4 bases lay in between. CDR3 region: CASSSGYNEQFF. The CDR3 DNA is TGTGCCAGCAGCTCAGGCTACAATGAGCAGTTCTTC.

This clone was recorded a few times. The rearrangement links TRBV20-1 to TRBJ1-5, with D hard to call. CDR3 length: 11 residues. The germline V and J ends were trimmed by 8 bases and 4 bases, with 9 bases remaining between them. Germline CDR1 is DFQATT and CDR2 is SNEGSKA (reference sequence). The DNA for the CDR3 is TGCAGTCCTTACAATAATCAGCCCCAGCATTTT. Translation gives CSPYNNQPQHF.

A few counts support this clone. This chain joins TRBV5-1 and TRBJ2-3, with 15 bases aligning to TRBD2. This CDR3 has 15 amino acids. V shed 4 bases and J 4 bases; nucleotides not matched to a gene: 1. CDR1 is SGHRS, CDR2 YFSETQ, per germline. The CDR3 protein is CASSGTSGRPDTQYF. DNA for the CDR3: TGCGCCAGCAGCGGGACTAGCGGGAGGCCAGATACGCAGTATTTT.